The TCR beta chain under discussion was sequenced for a study of blood T cell repertoires in COVID-19. Clones were read by immunoSEQ multiplex PCR, and TCRdb kept only the in-frame ones, dropping some. The table has fewer than 200,000 clones, 81% seen once. Everyone who took part was roughly 18 to 89 years old, and they came from about 25 US areas. Germline-derived CDR1 and CDR2 are SGHTA and FQGTGA. This CDR3 contains 15 residues. V dropped 5 bases and J dropped 6; count of bases not matched to a gene: 6. The source material was PBMCs or T cells enriched from blood (not recorded which). This rearrangement joins TRBV7-3 to TRBJ2-1; 11 bases map to TRBD2. The clonotype originates from a woman between 40 and 50 years old with acute COVID-19. CDR3 region: CASSPTSGRGNEQFF. CDR3 in DNA: TGTGCCAGCAGCCCAACTAGCGGGAGAGGCAATGAGCAGTTCTTC. The full variable domain, its missing parts supplied by reference TRBV7-3 and TRBJ2-1, is GAGVSQTPSNKVTEKGKYVELRCDPISGHTALYWYRQSLGQGPEFLIYFQGTGAADDSGLPNDRFFAVRPEGSVSTLKIQRTERGDSAVYLCASSPTSGRGNEQFFGPGTRLTVL.